One T cell receptor beta chain is described in this entry. What it binds is not known. Trimming took 4 bases from V and 2 from J, leaving 14 bases between them. There are 15 residues in the CDR3. Germline CDR1 is SNHLY and CDR2 is FYNNEI. Clones were sequenced by immunoSEQ multiplex PCR, and TCRdb holds only the in-frame ones, with some missing. The top ten hold 0.5% to 0.7% of the sample, which has approximately 300,000 clones, 85% to 95% seen once. These data come from a study of T cell responses to AZD1222 COVID-19 vaccine. Regarding the study as a whole: Spike-specific TCR repertoires showed rising breadth and depth after two AZD1222 doses.

This rearrangement joins TRBV2 to TRBJ1-2; possible D gene TRBD1, 5 bases. Sequenced here: peripheral blood, sampled 28 days after the second AZD1222 dose. This TCR came from an adult who received the AZD1222 COVID-19 vaccine. The CDR3 reads CASSVSLGGNYGYTF. The CDR3 DNA follows: TGTGCCAGCAGTGTCTCCCTCGGGGGAAACTATGGCTACACCTTC.